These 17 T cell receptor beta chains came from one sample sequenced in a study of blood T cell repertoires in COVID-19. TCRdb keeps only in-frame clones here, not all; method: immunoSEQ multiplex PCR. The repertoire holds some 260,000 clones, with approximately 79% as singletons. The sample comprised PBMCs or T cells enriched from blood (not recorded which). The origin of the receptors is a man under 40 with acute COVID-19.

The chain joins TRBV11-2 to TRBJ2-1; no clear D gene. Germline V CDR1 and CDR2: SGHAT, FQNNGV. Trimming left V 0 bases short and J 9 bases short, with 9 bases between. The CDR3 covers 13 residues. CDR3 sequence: CASSLDWAGEQFF. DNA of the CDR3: TGTGCCAGCAGCTTAGATTGGGCTGGTGAGCAGTTCTTC.

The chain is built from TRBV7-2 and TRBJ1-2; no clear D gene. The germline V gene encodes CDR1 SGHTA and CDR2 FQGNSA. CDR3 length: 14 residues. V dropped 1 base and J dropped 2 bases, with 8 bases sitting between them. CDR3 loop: CASSLDSLNYGYTF. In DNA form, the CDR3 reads TGTGCCAGCAGCTTAGACAGTCTCAACTATGGCTACACCTTC.

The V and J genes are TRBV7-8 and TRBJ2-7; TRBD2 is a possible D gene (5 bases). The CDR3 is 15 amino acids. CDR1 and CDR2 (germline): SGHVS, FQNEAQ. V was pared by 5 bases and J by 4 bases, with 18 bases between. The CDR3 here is CASSAMKRSGYEQYV. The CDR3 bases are TGTGCCAGCAGCGCCATGAAAAGGTCGGGATACGAGCAGTACGTC.

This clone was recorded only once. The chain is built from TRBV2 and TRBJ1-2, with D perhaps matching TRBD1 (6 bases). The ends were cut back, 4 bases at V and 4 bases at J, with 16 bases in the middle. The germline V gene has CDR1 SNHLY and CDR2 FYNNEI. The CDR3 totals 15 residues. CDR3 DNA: TGTGCCAGCAGTGGGGCAGGACAGAGAACCTATGGCTACACCTTC. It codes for CASSGAGQRTYGYTF.

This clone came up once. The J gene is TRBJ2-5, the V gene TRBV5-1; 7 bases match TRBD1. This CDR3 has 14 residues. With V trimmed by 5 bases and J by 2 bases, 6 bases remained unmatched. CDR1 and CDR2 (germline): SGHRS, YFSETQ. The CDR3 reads CASRTGNLQETQYF. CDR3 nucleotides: TGCGCCAGCAGGACAGGGAATCTTCAAGAGACCCAGTACTTC.

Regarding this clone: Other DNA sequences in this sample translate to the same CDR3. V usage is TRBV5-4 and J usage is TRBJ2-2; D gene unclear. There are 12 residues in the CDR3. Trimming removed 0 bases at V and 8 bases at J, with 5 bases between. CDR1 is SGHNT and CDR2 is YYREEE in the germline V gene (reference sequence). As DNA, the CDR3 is TGTGCCAGCAGCTTGGGAGGTGGGGAGCTGTTTTTT. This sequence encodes CASSLGGGELFF. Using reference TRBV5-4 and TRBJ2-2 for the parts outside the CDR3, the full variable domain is ETGVTQSPTHLIKTRGQQVTLRCSSQSGHNTVSWYQQALGQGPQFIFQYYREEENGRGNFPPRFSGLQFPNYSSELNVNALELDDSALYLCASSLGGGELFFGEGSRLTVL.

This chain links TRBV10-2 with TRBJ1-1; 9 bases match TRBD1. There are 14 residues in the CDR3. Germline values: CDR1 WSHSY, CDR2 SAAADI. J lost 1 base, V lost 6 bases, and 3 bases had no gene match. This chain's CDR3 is CASSEDRGNTEAFF. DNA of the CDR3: TGCGCCAGCAGCGAGGACAGGGGGAACACTGAAGCTTTCTTT.

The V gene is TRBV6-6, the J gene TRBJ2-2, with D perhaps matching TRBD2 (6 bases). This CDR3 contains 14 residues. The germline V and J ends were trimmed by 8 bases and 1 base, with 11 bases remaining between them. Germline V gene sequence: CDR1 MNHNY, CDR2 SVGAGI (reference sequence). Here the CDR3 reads CASLTSLNTGELFF. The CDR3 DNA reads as TGTGCCAGCTTGACTAGTTTGAACACCGGGGAGCTGTTTTTT.

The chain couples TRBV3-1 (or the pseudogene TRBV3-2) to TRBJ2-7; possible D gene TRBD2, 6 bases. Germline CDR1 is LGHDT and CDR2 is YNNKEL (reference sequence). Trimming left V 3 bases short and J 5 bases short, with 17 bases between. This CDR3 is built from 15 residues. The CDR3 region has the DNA TGTGCCAGCAGCCAGGTACCCGCGGGACTCCACGAGCAGTACGTC. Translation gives CASSQVPAGLHEQYV.

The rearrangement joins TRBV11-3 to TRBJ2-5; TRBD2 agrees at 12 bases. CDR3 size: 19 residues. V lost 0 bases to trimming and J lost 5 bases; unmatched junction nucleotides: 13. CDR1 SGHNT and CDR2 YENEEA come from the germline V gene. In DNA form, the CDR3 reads TGTGCCAGCAGCTTAGACCCCCGACTAGCGGGAGCTCCCTCGGAGACCCAGTACTTC. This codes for CASSLDPRLAGAPSETQYF.

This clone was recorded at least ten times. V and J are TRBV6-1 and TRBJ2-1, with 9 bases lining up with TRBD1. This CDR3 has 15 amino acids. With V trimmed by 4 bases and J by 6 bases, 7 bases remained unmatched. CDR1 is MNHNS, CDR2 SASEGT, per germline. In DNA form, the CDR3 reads TGTGCCAGCAGTGTAGCCGGGACAGGGAGCAATGAGCAGTTCTTC. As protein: CASSVAGTGSNEQFF.

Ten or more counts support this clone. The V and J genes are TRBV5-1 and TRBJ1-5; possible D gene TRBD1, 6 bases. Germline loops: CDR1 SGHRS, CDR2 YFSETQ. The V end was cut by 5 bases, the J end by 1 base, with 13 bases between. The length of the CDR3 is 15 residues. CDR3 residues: CASRLTGTSNQPQHF. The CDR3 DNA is TGCGCCAGCAGACTCACCGGGACAAGCAATCAGCCCCAGCATTTT.

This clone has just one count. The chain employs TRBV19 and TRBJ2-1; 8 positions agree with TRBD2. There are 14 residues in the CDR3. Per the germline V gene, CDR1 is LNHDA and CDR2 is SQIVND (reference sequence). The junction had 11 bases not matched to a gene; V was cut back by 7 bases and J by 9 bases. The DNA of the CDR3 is TGTGCCAGTATCAACTTCGGGACTAGTTCTGAGCAGTTCTTC. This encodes CASINFGTSSEQFF.

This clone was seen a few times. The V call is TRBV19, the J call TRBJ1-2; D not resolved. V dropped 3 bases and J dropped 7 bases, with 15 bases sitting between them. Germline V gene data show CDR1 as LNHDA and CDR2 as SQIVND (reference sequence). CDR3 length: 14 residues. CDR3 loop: CASSISTEGRGYTF. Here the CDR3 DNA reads TGTGCCAGTAGTATTAGCACGGAGGGTCGTGGCTACACCTTC.

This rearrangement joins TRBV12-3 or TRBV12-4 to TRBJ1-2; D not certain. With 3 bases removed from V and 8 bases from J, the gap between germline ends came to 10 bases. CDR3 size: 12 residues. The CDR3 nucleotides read TGTGCCAGCAGTTTCCGCGCGGGAGGCTACACCTTC. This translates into CASSFRAGGYTF.

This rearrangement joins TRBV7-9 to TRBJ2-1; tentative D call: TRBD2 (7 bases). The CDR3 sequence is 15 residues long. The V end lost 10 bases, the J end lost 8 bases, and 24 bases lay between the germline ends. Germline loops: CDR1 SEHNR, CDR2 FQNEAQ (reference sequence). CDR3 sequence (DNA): TGTGCCATCTGGGAGGGGCGGGGGCCTGACGATGAGCAGTTCTTC. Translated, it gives CAIWEGRGPDDEQFF.

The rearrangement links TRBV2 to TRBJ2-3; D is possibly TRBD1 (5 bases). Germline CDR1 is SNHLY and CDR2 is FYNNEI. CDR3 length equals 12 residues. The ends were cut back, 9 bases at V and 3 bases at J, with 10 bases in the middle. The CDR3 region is CARGRETDTQYF. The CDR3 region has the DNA TGTGCCAGGGGCAGGGAAACAGATACGCAGTATTTT.